Presented here are 20 T cell receptor beta chains from one specimen sequenced in a study of shared clonotypes between healthy human individuals. The protocol was immunoSEQ multiplex PCR, while the TCRdb copy is restricted to in-frame clones and leaves out a portion. The sample holds around 1.9 million clones, 93% seen once. Naive CD8 cells, CD45RO-negative and positively selected for CCR7, excluded terminally differentiated effector memory CD45RA+ cells. The specimen was naive CD8+ T cells from PBMCs. Receptors were obtained from a man younger than 35 in good health. Some clones in this sample may be carry-over from other donors' samples.

For the CDR3, the DNA is TGTGCCAGCAGTTTGGGCCCCGGGACAGGGACTAACTATGGCTACACCTTC. This translates into CASSLGPGTGTNYGYTF. The chain joins TRBV27 to TRBJ1-2; 9 bases fit TRBD1. The germline V gene has CDR1 MNHEY and CDR2 SMNVEV (reference sequence). The CDR3 is made up of 17 amino acids. Trimming cost V 3 bases and J 0 bases; bases outside gene matches: 8.

Only a few counts were recorded for this clone. The chain employs TRBV4-1 and TRBJ1-5, with D uncertain. The V end lost 4 bases, the J end lost 6 bases, and 13 bases lay between the germline ends. CDR1 is MGHRA and CDR2 is YSYEKL in the germline V gene. This CDR3 region has 14 residues. The CDR3 is CASSPAGVTQPQHF. In nucleotides, the CDR3 is TGCGCCAGCAGCCCAGCAGGAGTAACTCAGCCCCAGCATTTT.

The V call is TRBV19, the J call TRBJ1-2; D gene unclear. V was trimmed by 10 bases and J by 8 bases, leaving 26 bases between them. CDR3 length: 15 residues. Germline V lookup: CDR1 LNHDA, CDR2 SQIVND (reference sequence). This chain's CDR3 is CATSGPQTPLFGYTF. The CDR3, as DNA: TGTGCCACCTCCGGGCCTCAAACCCCCCTTTTCGGCTACACCTTC.

The chain uses TRBV5-6 and TRBJ1-1; D gene ambiguous. Trimming took off 7 bases at V and 4 bases at J, with 17 bases between the two ends. The CDR3 is 14 residues long. CDR1 is SGHDT, CDR2 YYEEEE, per germline. The CDR3 DNA reads TGTGCCAGCCGGGTGACGGGGAGTGGCACTGAAGCTTTCTTT. Residues: CASRVTGSGTEAFF.

This sequence joins TRBV5-1 and TRBJ2-3; 11 bases match TRBD2. V trimming: 5 bases; J trimming: 4 bases; junction bases outside the gene matches: 6. The CDR3 is 15 amino acids. Germline lookup yields CDR1 SGHRS and CDR2 YFSETQ. CDR3 protein: CASRLAGVPPDTQYF. The DNA for the CDR3 is TGCGCCAGCAGACTAGCGGGAGTCCCCCCAGATACGCAGTATTTT.

The V gene is TRBV5-4, the J gene TRBJ2-7; D is undetermined. The V end was cut by 0 bases, the J end by 3 bases, with 16 bases between. The CDR3 spans 16 residues. The germline V gene encodes CDR1 SGHNT and CDR2 YYREEE (reference sequence). The CDR3 DNA reads as TGTGCCAGCAGCTTGGTACTGGGTCCTACTCTCTACGAGCAGTACTTC. Encoded protein: CASSLVLGPTLYEQYF.

The chain has TRBV6-1 and TRBJ2-1, with 9 bases fitting TRBD2. The junction had 9 bases not matched to a gene; V was cut back by 2 bases and J by 7 bases. The length of the CDR3 is 16 residues. CDR1 is MNHNS and CDR2 is SASEGT in the germline V gene. CDR3 residues: CASSEWGLAGPNEQFF. The CDR3 DNA reads as TGTGCCAGCAGTGAATGGGGGCTAGCGGGACCGAATGAGCAGTTCTTC.

This chain connects TRBV14 to TRBJ1-2, with D perhaps matching TRBD1 (5 bases). From germline, CDR1 is SGHDN and CDR2 FVKESK. The CDR3 is 14 amino acids. The germline V and J ends were trimmed by 3 bases and 5 bases, with 13 bases remaining between them. The CDR3, as DNA: TGTGCCAGCAGCCATGGGGACGGCCGATATGGCTACACCTTC. Amino acid sequence: CASSHGDGRYGYTF.

This clone was seen once. This chain joins TRBV4-1 and TRBJ1-2; 7 positions match TRBD1. Germline assignment: CDR1 MGHRA and CDR2 YSYEKL. The trim removed 3 bases at V and 4 bases at J, leaving 5 bases unmatched. The CDR3 loop spans 14 amino acids. The CDR3 DNA reads TGCGCCAGCAGCCACCGACAGGGATTCTATGGCTACACCTTC. It specifies CASSHRQGFYGYTF.

This chain uses TRBV11-2 with TRBJ1-4; no reliable D call. This CDR3 is 15 amino acids long. CDR1 and CDR2 from the germline V gene are SGHAT and FQNNGV. Deletions cut 8 bases from V and 0 bases from J, with 13 bases between. Written as DNA, the CDR3 is TGTGCCAGCGCAGCCCCCGTCGCAACTAATGAAAAACTGTTTTTT. Its protein is CASAAPVATNEKLFF.

This chain joins TRBV27 and TRBJ2-2; D unresolved. The V end was cut by 0 bases, the J end by 2 bases, with 19 bases between. This CDR3 spans 19 amino acids. The V gene's germline CDR1 is MNHEY and CDR2 SMNVEV (reference sequence). DNA of the CDR3: TGTGCCAGCAGTTTATCTAGTGGCGTTCAGTTACCAAACACCGGGGAGCTGTTTTTT. Amino acids: CASSLSSGVQLPNTGELFF.

V usage is TRBV10-1 and J usage is TRBJ2-3, with D perhaps being TRBD1 or TRBD2 (6 bases each). The germline V gene encodes CDR1 WNHNN and CDR2 SYGVQD (reference sequence). This CDR3 comprises 14 residues. Trimming took off 4 bases at V and 1 base at J, with 9 bases between the two ends. The CDR3 loop is CASSGGAGTDTQYF. As DNA, the CDR3 is TGCGCCAGCAGTGGGGGGGCTGGCACAGATACGCAGTATTTT.

The genes are TRBV28 and TRBJ2-3, with 7 positions matching TRBD1. V was pared by 2 bases and J by 2 bases, with 7 bases of the junction left unmatched. This CDR3 is 16 amino acids long. The V gene's germline CDR1 is MDHEN and CDR2 SYDVKM. Here the CDR3 reads CASSLTGVGITDTQYF. CDR3 nucleotide sequence: TGTGCCAGCAGTTTAACAGGGGTCGGGATCACAGATACGCAGTATTTT.

V gene TRBV4-3 combines with J gene TRBJ2-7, with 10 bases that match TRBD1. The CDR3 is 15 residues long. CDR1 is LGHNA, CDR2 YSLEER, per germline. J lost 0 bases, V lost 4 bases, and 3 bases had no gene match. The CDR3 spells CASSPRTGGSYEQYF. As DNA, the CDR3 is TGCGCCAGCAGCCCCAGGACAGGGGGCTCCTACGAGCAGTACTTC.

In this sample, this clone turned up a few times. This chain uses TRBV27 with TRBJ1-1; 7 nucleotides line up with TRBD1. There are 15 residues in the CDR3. After removal of 5 bases from V and 5 bases from J, the junction contained 11 bases not matched to a gene. Germline CDR1 and CDR2: MNHEY and SMNVEV (reference sequence). CDR3 loop: CASSPFTDRATEAFF. The CDR3 DNA reads TGTGCCAGCAGTCCTTTTACCGACAGGGCGACTGAAGCTTTCTTT.

The rearrangement links TRBV4-1 to TRBJ2-3; D call uncertain. The CDR3 length is 14 residues. V was cut by 4 bases and J by 1 base, with 9 bases left in between. Germline V gene sequence: CDR1 MGHRA, CDR2 YSYEKL. The CDR3: CASSLVGRTDTQYF. CDR3 in DNA: TGCGCCAGCAGCCTAGTTGGTCGCACAGATACGCAGTATTTT.

V is TRBV11-1 and J is TRBJ2-1, with D unresolved. Trimming pared 3 bases from V and 4 bases from J, leaving 10 bases between. The CDR3 is made up of 14 amino acids. Germline CDR1 is SGHAT and CDR2 is FQDESV (reference sequence). The CDR3 loop is CASSFNARYNEQFF. For the CDR3, the DNA is TGTGCCAGCAGCTTTAATGCCAGGTACAATGAGCAGTTCTTC.

The V call is TRBV28, the J call TRBJ2-3, with TRBD2 matching 10 bases. The CDR3 covers 16 residues. In germline, CDR1 is MDHEN, CDR2 SYDVKM. The J segment lost 5 bases and the V segment lost 5 bases, leaving 10 bases of the junction unmatched. The CDR3, as DNA: TGTGCCAGCAGTCTGATGAGCGGGGGGGGTCGAGATACGCAGTATTTT. The encoded protein is CASSLMSGGGRDTQYF.

The chain links TRBV6-5 to TRBJ2-1; unclear D gene. Germline lookup yields CDR1 MNHEY and CDR2 SVGAGI. The CDR3 length is 13 residues. The ends were cut back, 5 bases at V and 10 bases at J, with 15 bases in the middle. This chain's CDR3 is CASSERNSQEQFF. The DNA of the CDR3 is TGTGCCAGCAGTGAACGCAACTCCCAGGAGCAGTTCTTC.

The rearrangement uses TRBV6-6 and TRBJ2-7; D is tentatively TRBD1 or TRBD2 (6 bases each). This CDR3 comprises 14 residues. Germline loops: CDR1 MNHNY, CDR2 SVGAGI (reference sequence). Deletions cut 5 bases from V and 2 bases from J, with 13 bases between. The CDR3, as DNA: TGTGCCAGCAGTGACTGGGGGGCCCCCTACGAGCAGTACTTC. It codes for CASSDWGAPYEQYF.